The clone carrying this T cell receptor beta chain showed up just a few times. Compared with germline, one end of the junction differs, possibly owing to a read error. The CDR3 runs 15 residues. CDR1 is SGHRS and CDR2 is YFSETQ in the germline V gene. This record comes from a study of identical twins. Unique molecular identifiers were in the cDNA, with template-switch universal primer binding. MiXCR, applied by TCRdb to the 5' RACE reads, yields one record per CDR3 protein. The sample has roughly 1.6 million distinct CDR3 sequences, around 33% seen once; the top ten hold approximately 0.25%. The origin of this receptor is a newborn girl in good health. The sequencing input was cord blood. The chain has TRBV5-1 and TRBJ1-3, with 11 bases fitting TRBD1. CDR3 amino acids: CASSLDRGPGNTIYF. The CDR3 DNA sequence: TGTGCCAGCAGCCTGGACAGGGGGCCGGGAAACACCATATATTTT.